A selection of T cell receptor beta chains follows, all from one sample in a study of blood T cell repertoires in COVID-19. Repertoires were generated with immunoSEQ multiplex PCR, while TCRdb's copy carries only in-frame clones and drops some. The top ten hold approximately 12% of the sample, which has 20,000 to 25,000 clones, roughly 90% seen once. Sequences were obtained from peripheral blood. These TCRs come from a human donor in a cohort sampled during active COVID-19. The donor label of this sample is uncertain. Each CDR3 is given with its conserved first and last residue. Fields, in order: V gene, D gene, J gene, clone size, CDR3 DNA, CDR3 protein. The D gene is left open where the match is weak. Part of the rows lack a size; the others show once, few, many or a class for expanded clones.

TRBV5-1,TRBD1,TRBJ1-1,-,TGCGCCAGCAGGGGACAGGGAGGATTGTCTGAAGCTTTCTTT,CASRGQGGLSEAFF
TRBV5-1,-,TRBJ2-1,-,TGCGCCAGCAGCTTCATGGGACTGGACGGGGTCTACAATGAGCAGTTCTTC,CASSFMGLDGVYNEQFF
TRBV4-1,TRBD2,TRBJ2-4,-,TGCGCCAGCAGCCAGGGCAGACTAGCGGGGACGCCAGCCAAAAACATTCAGTACTTC,CASSQGRLAGTPAKNIQYF
TRBV15,TRBD1,TRBJ2-4,few,TGTGCCACCAGCAGAGTCGGGGACAGGGAAAACATTCAGTACTTC,CATSRVGDRENIQYF
TRBV6-6,TRBD1,TRBJ2-3,-,TGTGCCAGCAGTTACAGGGGGCGTAGGACAGATACGCAGTATTTT,CASSYRGRRTDTQYF
TRBV28,-,TRBJ2-1,-,TGTGCCAGCAGTCCCCTCCGGAGATGGAATGAGCAGTTCTTC,CASSPLRRWNEQFF
TRBV7-3,TRBD2,TRBJ2-1,-,TGTGCCAGCAGCTTAGCAGCGGGAGGAGTCAATGAGCAGTTCTTC,CASSLAAGGVNEQFF
TRBV19,-,TRBJ1-4,-,TGTGCCAGTAGACCCCCGAGAGCTAATGAAAAACTGTTTTTT,CASRPPRANEKLFF
TRBV5-1,-,TRBJ2-5,once,TGCGCCAGCAGCCCCGGGCACTATCGGGGAGTAAAAGAGACCCAGTACTTC,CASSPGHYRGVKETQYF
TRBV4-2,-,TRBJ2-7,-,TGTGCCAGCACCCTAGCAGGGAATCTAGGCGAGCAGTACTTC,CASTLAGNLGEQYF
TRBV5-1,TRBD2,TRBJ2-2,-,TGCGCCAGCAGCTTGTGGCTAGCGGGAGTGGGCACCGGGGAGCTGTTTTTT,CASSLWLAGVGTGELFF
TRBV11-3,-,TRBJ2-1,-,TGTGCCAGCAGCTTAGGGAAGGGGGCGGGAAATGAGCAGTTCTTC,CASSLGKGAGNEQFF
TRBV30,TRBD2,TRBJ2-1,-,TGTGCCTGGAACCTAGCGGATCACCATGAGCAGTTCTTC,CAWNLADHHEQFF
TRBV2,TRBD1,TRBJ1-3,-,TGTGCCAGCAGTGAAAGGGGACAGGGACGGAACTCTGGAAACACCATATATTTT,CASSERGQGRNSGNTIYF
TRBV19,TRBD1,TRBJ1-2,-,TGTGCCAGTAAGCCCGACAGGGATATTAGCGGCTACACCTTC,CASKPDRDISGYTF
TRBV7-2,-,TRBJ2-1,once,TGTGCCAGCAGCTTAGCGTTCGGGATAGGTGAGCAGTTCTTC,CASSLAFGIGEQFF
TRBV5-1,-,TRBJ2-1,-,TGCGCCAGCAGCTTGTACCAGGGGACCTACAATGAGCAGTTCTTC,CASSLYQGTYNEQFF
TRBV10-3,TRBD1,TRBJ2-1,-,TGTGCCATCAGTGAAAGGCAGGGGGTATTGAATGAGCAGTTCTTC,CAISERQGVLNEQFF
TRBV5-1,TRBD1,TRBJ1-4,-,TGCGCCAGCAGCTCTCAGGGGGCAGGAGAAAAACTGTTTTTT,CASSSQGAGEKLFF
TRBV2,-,TRBJ1-4,-,TGTGCCAGCAGGGGGGGGTCCTTCCCCGAAAAACTGTTTTTT,CASRGGSFPEKLFF
TRBV5-1,TRBD1,TRBJ1-2,-,TGCGCCAGCAGCCGGACAGGGGGAAACTATGGCTACACCTTC,CASSRTGGNYGYTF
TRBV5-4,TRBD1,TRBJ2-1,-,TGTGCCAGCAGCAGCACTCCCGGGACAGCCTACAATGAGCAGTTCTTC,CASSSTPGTAYNEQFF
TRBV7-8,-,TRBJ1-5,-,TGTGCCAGCAGCTTAGGCGTCAGCCGGGGGAATCAGCCCCAGCATTTT,CASSLGVSRGNQPQHF
TRBV25-1,TRBD1,TRBJ2-3,-,TGTGCCAGCACCAGAGGACAGGGAACAGATACGCAGTATTTT,CASTRGQGTDTQYF
TRBV18,-,TRBJ2-1,-,TGTGCCAGCTCACCGAACGGAGGTACCTACAATGAGCAGTTCTTC,CASSPNGGTYNEQFF
TRBV13,-,TRBJ2-7,-,TGTGCCAGCAGCCCCCGCGGAGGGTCCTACGAGCAGTACTTC,CASSPRGGSYEQYF
TRBV4-1,TRBD2,TRBJ2-1,-,TGCGCCAGCAGCTACTACGGACTAGCGGGAGCAGATTCCTACAATGAGCAGTTCTTC,CASSYYGLAGADSYNEQFF
TRBV2,-,TRBJ1-3,few,TGTGCCAGCCGTCGAGACTCTGGAAACACCATATATTTT,CASRRDSGNTIYF
TRBV10-3,-,TRBJ1-2,-,TGTGCCATCAGTGAGCCCCCCGGGATCCCGGTGGGCTACACCTTC,CAISEPPGIPVGYTF
TRBV12-5,-,TRBJ1-5,few,TGTGCTAGTGGTTTGGGGCGGGATCAGCCCCAGCATTTT,CASGLGRDQPQHF
TRBV5-1,TRBD1,TRBJ2-2,-,TGCGCCAGCAGCGTCGACAGGGTCACCGGGGAGCTGTTTTTT,CASSVDRVTGELFF
TRBV3-1/TRBV3-2,-,TRBJ2-5,once,TGTGCCAGCAGCCAAGATTCGGGGTACGGACAAGAGACCCAGTACTTC,CASSQDSGYGQETQYF
TRBV19,-,TRBJ2-5,-,TGTGCCAGTAGTGAAACAGGGTCGGGGGGAGAGACCCAGTACTTC,CASSETGSGGETQYF
TRBV20-1,TRBD2,TRBJ2-5,-,TGCAGTGCTAGTCGGGGGGTGCGTCCTGGCCAGTACTTC,CSASRGVRPGQYF
TRBV28,-,TRBJ2-7,-,TGTGCCAGCAGTTTATCACCCAGGGGTTACGAGCAGTACTTC,CASSLSPRGYEQYF
TRBV9,TRBD1,TRBJ2-7,-,TGTGCCAGCAGCGCCGAGGGGAACAGGGGTTCCGAGCAGTACTTC,CASSAEGNRGSEQYF
TRBV6-2/TRBV6-3,-,TRBJ1-5,-,TGTGCCAGCAGTTATGCGGGGGAACAGCCCCAGCATTTT,CASSYAGEQPQHF
TRBV19,TRBD1,TRBJ1-1,-,TGTGCCAGTAGTAACGGACAGGGGGCAGCTTTCTTT,CASSNGQGAAFF
TRBV5-4,-,TRBJ1-5,-,TGTGCCAGCAGTGCCGGTCCCAATCAGCCCCAGCATTTT,CASSAGPNQPQHF
TRBV7-2,-,TRBJ1-2,-,TGTGCCAGCAGCTTACCGCAGGCCGATGGCTACACCTTC,CASSLPQADGYTF
TRBV6-5,-,TRBJ2-1,-,TGTGCCAGCAGTTACTCAGCCGAAACCAATGAGCAGTTCTTC,CASSYSAETNEQFF
TRBV5-1,TRBD2,TRBJ2-1,-,TGCGCCAGCAGCCAAGGGACTAGCGGATACAATGAGCAGTTCTTC,CASSQGTSGYNEQFF
TRBV24-1,TRBD2,TRBJ2-1,-,TGTGCCACCAGTCAGGGACTAGCGGGAGGCAATGAGCAGTTCTTC,CATSQGLAGGNEQFF
TRBV5-1,-,TRBJ2-3,-,TGCGCCAGCAGCCTCCTGACTAGGTCCCCCACAGATACGCAGTATTTT,CASSLLTRSPTDTQYF
TRBV20-1,TRBD1,TRBJ2-1,-,TGCAGTGCTAGTAGGGACAGGACCTCCAGGGAGCAGTTCTTC,CSASRDRTSREQFF
TRBV10-3,TRBD2,TRBJ2-7,-,TGTGCCATCAGTAGTTCAGGTGGAGGGACTAGCGGGCTGAGCTCCTACGAGCAGTACTTC,CAISSSGGGTSGLSSYEQYF
TRBV25-1,-,TRBJ2-3,-,TGTGCCACCGGGGTAGATACGCAGTATTTT,CATGVDTQYF
TRBV2,TRBD2,TRBJ2-1,-,TGTGCCAGCAATGTAGCGGGAGCAACCTACAATGAGCAGTTCTTC,CASNVAGATYNEQFF
TRBV19,TRBD1,TRBJ2-7,-,TGTGCCAGTAGTCCCGACAGGGGGTACGAGCAGTACTTC,CASSPDRGYEQYF
TRBV4-1,TRBD1,TRBJ1-3,-,TGCGCCAGCAGCGCTCCACGGGCAGGGGGCTCTGGAAACACCATATATTTT,CASSAPRAGGSGNTIYF
TRBV7-9,TRBD2,TRBJ2-3,-,TGTGCCAGCAGCTTCTGGACTAGCGCGAGGGTAGATACGCAGTATTTT,CASSFWTSARVDTQYF